These T cell receptor beta chains were read from a single sample in a study of glioma-infiltrating T cells after dendritic cell vaccination. Sequencing was performed with immunoSEQ multiplex PCR; in TCRdb, only in-frame clones are kept and a portion is missing. The sample has 75,000 to 100,000 clones, around 80% seen once; the top ten hold nearly 6%. The sequencing used blood, collected before dendritic cell vaccination. Receptors were obtained from a human donor with glioblastoma. Both conserved end residues are part of each CDR3. A D gene is named only where the DNA matches it firmly.

V gene	J gene	D gene	CDR3 DNA	CDR3 protein
TRBV27	TRBJ2-5	TRBD2	TGTGCCAGCAGTTTGGGGACTAGCGTAGCAGAGACCCAGTACTTC	CASSLGTSVAETQYF
TRBV9	TRBJ1-6	TRBD1	TGTGCCAGCAGCGCGGGACAGGATAGTTCACCCCTCCACTTT	CASSAGQDSSPLHF
TRBV6-5	TRBJ2-7	TRBD1	TGTGCCAGCAGTAGACAGGGGCGGCTCGAGCAGTACTTC	CASSRQGRLEQYF
TRBV5-6	TRBJ2-7	.	TGTGCCAGCAGCCTGGGGCGGCCGGGAGAGCAGTACTTC	CASSLGRPGEQYF
TRBV19	TRBJ2-7	.	TGTGCCAGTAGTATGGCTCTAGCCGACTACGAGCAGTACTTC	CASSMALADYEQYF
TRBV4-1	TRBJ2-2	TRBD1	TGCGCCAGCAGCCAAGAGTCGGACAGGCGGGGGGAGCTGTTTTTT	CASSQESDRRGELFF
TRBV5-1	TRBJ1-1	.	TGCGCCAGCAGCTTGGCGGGGGGTCGAAACACTGAAGCTTTCTTT	CASSLAGGRNTEAFF
TRBV2	TRBJ1-3	TRBD1	TGTGCCAGCAAACAGGACAGGGAAACAAACACCATATATTTT	CASKQDRETNTIYF
TRBV7-2	TRBJ2-1	TRBD2	TGTGCCAGCAGCTTTGGACTAGCGGGGGGGATTTACAATGAGCAGTTCTTC	CASSFGLAGGIYNEQFF
TRBV11-3	TRBJ2-7	TRBD2	TGTGCCAGCAGCCGGGGGGGGTACGAGCAGTACTTC	CASSRGGYEQYF
TRBV19	TRBJ1-2	TRBD1	TGTGCCAGTAGTAAAGAGGGACAGTTACGGGGCTACACCTTC	CASSKEGQLRGYTF